The text below deals with one T cell receptor beta chain. The target antigen is unknown. PCR was performed a second time for about 7 to 11 cycles using a sample-barcoded 5' primer and a J-beta primer mix. Through a template-switch adaptor with 12 random nucleotides, each cDNA molecule received a tag. TCRdb reprocessed the 5' RACE reads via MiXCR and lists one record per CDR3 protein. This sample has 600,000 to 1,000,000 distinct CDR3 sequences; around a quarter occur once, and the top ten carry approximately 4%. The data derive from a study of blood T cells in healthy people across ages. Study results and limitations: Whereas aged donors had fewer naive CD4+ cells, long-lived donors had more of them and higher diversity.

V shed 5 bases and J shed 4 bases, with 6 bases lying between them. Germline assignment: CDR1 MDHEN and CDR2 SYDVKM. The CDR3 contains 12 residues. This sample was shared with a second study, whose subject was T cells of mothers and their children. From that report: Mothers and children who were related shared slightly more overlap than unrelated pairs, but not significantly more.

The sequenced material came from blood. The chain combines TRBV28 with TRBJ1-3; D gene ambiguous. This receptor was obtained from a boy aged 5 to 17 in good health. The CDR3 loop reads CASSAYGNTIYF. The DNA of the CDR3 is TGTGCCAGCAGTGCTTACGGAAACACCATATATTTT.